These 20 T cell receptor beta chains were sequenced from one sample in a study of immune cell composition in non-small cell lung cancer. The repertoire was sequenced with immunoSEQ multiplex PCR; TCRdb's copy has only in-frame clones and lacks some. The sample has approximately 2,900 clones, around 81% seen once; the top ten hold around 10%. The sample was also linked to a second study, of CD4 T cells in lung cancer.

The sequenced material came from lung tumor tissue. The receptors stem from a human donor with non-small cell lung cancer.

This clone was counted a few times. The junction and the germline gene differ at one end; a read error may be behind it. The chain carries TRBV4-1 and TRBJ2-1; 10 positions match TRBD2. The CDR3 runs 11 residues. Germline V gene sequence: CDR1 MGHRA, CDR2 YSYEKL. The CDR3 spells CASSQGLACIF. In DNA, the CDR3 is TGCGCCAGCAGCCAGGGACTAGCGTGTATCTTC.

The chain carries TRBV7-2 and TRBJ2-3, with 8 bases that match TRBD2. The V segment lost 7 bases and the J segment 1 base; nucleotides outside the gene matches: 7. The CDR3 contains 15 residues. Germline CDR1 and CDR2: SGHTA and FQGNSA. The CDR3 is CASKRETVGTDTQYF. The CDR3 DNA reads as TGTGCCAGCAAGCGGGAGACCGTGGGCACAGATACGCAGTATTTT.

V usage is TRBV7-6 and J usage is TRBJ2-5; TRBD2 matches at 10 bases. The CDR3 extends over 13 amino acids. V was pared by 1 base and J by 9 bases, with 2 bases of the junction left unmatched. Per germline, CDR1 SGHVS and CDR2 FNYEAQ. CDR3 region: CASSLGAGGSQYF. The CDR3 nucleotides are TGTGCCAGCAGCTTAGGAGCGGGAGGGTCCCAGTACTTC.

J is TRBJ2-1 and V is TRBV5-4; 14 bases line up with TRBD2. After removal of 1 base from V and 11 bases from J, the junction contained 8 bases not matched to a gene. The V gene's germline CDR1 is SGHNT and CDR2 YYREEE (reference sequence). This CDR3 contains 16 residues. The CDR3 is CASSLNVGTSGSQQFF. The CDR3 DNA is TGTGCCAGCAGCTTGAATGTCGGGACTAGCGGGAGCCAGCAGTTCTTC.

This clone has just a few counts. The chain carries TRBV6-5 and TRBJ2-2; perhaps TRBD1 as D (5 bases). This CDR3 is 13 amino acids long. Germline V lookup: CDR1 MNHEY, CDR2 SVGAGI. The V end was cut by 5 bases, the J end by 7 bases, with 11 bases between. The CDR3 protein is CASSKQEYGELFF. In nucleotides, the CDR3 is TGTGCCAGCAGTAAACAGGAATACGGGGAGCTGTTTTTT.

The chain links TRBV11-2 to TRBJ2-7, with 7 bases aligning to TRBD2. Looked up from germline, CDR1 is SGHAT and CDR2 is FQNNGV. Losses at the gene ends were 4 bases for V and 7 bases for J; bases not matched to a gene: 10. The CDR3 contains 14 residues. The CDR3 bases are TGTGCCAGCAGCTATACTGCGGGGGTAGGGGAGCAGTACTTC. It translates to CASSYTAGVGEQYF.

The V call is TRBV6-6, the J call TRBJ2-7; TRBD2 agrees at 8 bases. After removal of 6 bases from V and 7 bases from J, the junction contained 8 bases not matched to a gene. This CDR3 region has 13 residues. Germline V gene data show CDR1 as MNHNY and CDR2 as SVGAGI (reference sequence). In nucleotides, the CDR3 is TGTGCCAGCAGCCCAGCGGGAGCTGGGGAGCAGTACTTC. Translated: CASSPAGAGEQYF.

The chain couples TRBV19 to TRBJ2-7; TRBD2 matches at 10 bases. The CDR3 length is 14 residues. V gave up 9 bases and J gave up 3 bases; unmatched junction bases: 8. Germline V lookup: CDR1 LNHDA, CDR2 SQIVND (reference sequence). Written as DNA, the CDR3 is TGTGCCAGGCCCCTAGCGGGAGATTTCTACGAGCAGTACTTC. Protein product: CARPLAGDFYEQYF.

This clone was recorded once. This chain joins TRBV9 and TRBJ2-3; 8 positions match TRBD2. Germline CDR1 is SGDLS and CDR2 is YYNGEE. Unmatched junction bases numbered 5, after V lost 0 bases and J lost 2 bases. The CDR3 runs 16 residues. The CDR3 region is CASSVEGGRPTDTQYF. The CDR3, as DNA: TGTGCCAGCAGCGTAGAAGGCGGGAGGCCCACAGATACGCAGTATTTT.

This chain links TRBV14 with TRBJ1-1, with 9 bases lining up with TRBD1. Trimming cost V 4 bases and J 1 base; bases outside gene matches: 10. CDR3 size: 17 residues. Germline V lookup: CDR1 SGHDN, CDR2 FVKESK. CDR3 protein: CASSRRPGQGTNTEAFF. In DNA, the CDR3 is TGTGCCAGCAGCCGCCGACCGGGACAGGGTACGAACACTGAAGCTTTCTTT.

This clone was recorded only once. The chain couples TRBV5-5 to TRBJ2-7; D might be TRBD1 (6 bases). This CDR3 comprises 14 residues. CDR1 and CDR2 (germline): SGHKS, YYEKEE (reference sequence). V was pared by 4 bases and J by 7 bases, with 18 bases between. CDR3 nucleotides: TGTGCCAGCAGCCAAGGTAACAGGGCTAGGGAGCAGTACTTC. This codes for CASSQGNRAREQYF.

This clone was seen a few times. The rearrangement joins TRBV5-6 to TRBJ1-2; 10 nucleotides match TRBD1. The CDR3 contains 14 residues. The J segment lost 5 bases and the V segment lost 3 bases, leaving 4 bases of the junction unmatched. Germline V lookup: CDR1 SGHDT, CDR2 YYEEEE. Here the CDR3 DNA reads TGTGCCAGCAGCTCGGGACAGGGGAGATATGGCTACACCTTC. The encoded protein is CASSSGQGRYGYTF.

This clone came up once. The chain uses TRBV27 and TRBJ1-5; no clear D gene. Germline V CDR1 and CDR2: MNHEY, SMNVEV (reference sequence). CDR3 length: 17 amino acids. With 2 bases removed from V and 3 bases from J, the gap between germline ends came to 17 bases. The CDR3, as DNA: TGTGCCAGCAGTTTAAGCCCCAGGCAGGATACCAATCAGCCCCAGCATTTT. Its translation: CASSLSPRQDTNQPQHF.

V usage is TRBV6-5 and J usage is TRBJ2-7; 9 positions agree with TRBD1. The V gene's germline CDR1 is MNHEY and CDR2 SVGAGI. The CDR3 covers 12 residues. The V and J ends lost 7 bases and 6 bases, in that order; junction bases with no gene match: 4. In DNA form, the CDR3 reads TGTGCCAGCAATAACAGGGGGCGCGAGCAGTACTTC. Its translation: CASNNRGREQYF.

This chain joins TRBV29-1 and TRBJ2-4, with 7 bases fitting TRBD1. Germline assignment: CDR1 SQVTM and CDR2 ANQGSEA. V lost 2 bases and J lost 5; bases outside the gene matches: 6. This CDR3 has 14 amino acids. The CDR3 bases are TGCAGCGTTGAACAGGGGGACAGTCAAAACATTCAGTACTTC. Encoded protein: CSVEQGDSQNIQYF. The full variable domain, with the rest looked up from reference TRBV29-1 and TRBJ2-4, is SAVISQKPSRDICQRGTSLTIQCQVDSQVTMMFWYRQQPGQSLTLIATANQGSEATYESGFVIDKFPISRPNLTFSTLTVSNMSPEDSSIYLCSVEQGDSQNIQYFGAGTRLSVL.

V usage is TRBV9 and J usage is TRBJ1-2; 9 positions agree with TRBD1. V lost 4 bases, J lost 10 bases, and 11 bases stayed unmatched. There are 14 residues in the CDR3. From germline, CDR1 is SGDLS and CDR2 YYNGEE. As DNA, the CDR3 is TGTGCCAGCAGCCCTCAGGAATGGGACAGGGTCTACACCTTC. It encodes CASSPQEWDRVYTF.

J is TRBJ2-5 and V is TRBV5-1; 7 bases agree with TRBD1. The junction had 9 bases not matched to a gene; V was cut back by 7 bases and J by 3 bases. This CDR3 has 14 amino acids. In germline, CDR1 is SGHRS, CDR2 YFSETQ. The CDR3 DNA reads as TGCGCCAGCGGATCCGAACAGGGGAAAGAGACCCAGTACTTC. Translation gives CASGSEQGKETQYF.

The chain employs TRBV7-2 and TRBJ2-2; a weak D match, TRBD2 (5 bases). The CDR3 is 14 residues long. The ends were cut back, 4 bases at V and 2 bases at J, with 8 bases in the middle. Germline loops: CDR1 SGHTA, CDR2 FQGNSA. CDR3 DNA: TGTGCCAGCAGCTCAAGCGGTAACACCGGGGAGCTGTTTTTT. Translating it yields CASSSSGNTGELFF. Full variable domain (rest looked up from reference TRBV7-2 and TRBJ2-2): GAGVSQSPSNKVTEKGKDVELRCDPISGHTALYWYRQSLGQGLEFLIYFQGNSAPDKSGLPSDRFSAERTGGSVSTLTIQRTQQEDSAVYLCASSSSGNTGELFFGEGSRLTVL.

The chain recombines TRBV6-5 with TRBJ1-2; 8 bases map to TRBD1. CDR1 is MNHEY and CDR2 is SVGAGI in the germline V gene. Germline trimming cut 10 bases from V and 1 base from J; bases unmatched to any gene: 8. This CDR3 comprises 14 residues. CDR3 sequence reads: CATKTGDLNYGYTF. CDR3 in DNA: TGTGCCACCAAGACAGGGGACCTTAACTATGGCTACACCTTC.

The V gene is TRBV7-9, the J gene TRBJ2-5; D call uncertain. CDR3 length: 14 residues. Germline V gene lookup returns CDR1 SEHNR and CDR2 FQNEAQ (reference sequence). The V and J ends lost 2 bases and 5 bases respectively, with 12 bases between them. CDR3 sequence: CASSLISLSETQYF. DNA for the CDR3: TGTGCCAGCAGCTTAATATCCCTGAGTGAGACCCAGTACTTC.